This record looks at one TCR beta chain sequence and its context. Then a second PCR, running roughly 6 to 11 cycles, was carried out with a sample-barcoded 5' primer and a J-beta primer mix. A template-switch adaptor containing 12 random nucleotides labeled each cDNA molecule. TCRdb processed the 5' RACE reads anew with MiXCR; each CDR3 protein has one entry. The data contain about 780,000 distinct CDR3 sequences, about 59% of them singletons. Healthy Russian Caucasian donors spanned ages about 6 to 100 years. Researchers isolated at least 6 million PBMCs per sample. Total RNA, at least 5.5 micrograms per sample, came from PBMCs. This entry belongs to a study of blood T cells in healthy people across ages. The CDR3 totals 16 residues. V lost 4 bases and J lost 1, with 18 bases in between. Germline CDR1 is DFQATT and CDR2 is SNEGSKA (reference sequence).

Material: blood. The TCR was taken from a man younger than 45 in good health. V is TRBV20-1 and J is TRBJ2-3, with TRBD2 as a possible D gene (7 bases). The CDR3 spells CSANTPEGGGTDTQYF. The CDR3 DNA reads as TGCAGTGCTAATACCCCCGAGGGGGGGGGCACAGATACGCAGTATTTT.